A single sample is the source of the 26 T cell receptor beta chains below, sequenced in a study of cytomegalovirus exposure and HLA in healthy donors. 60 Vbeta and 13 Jbeta primers were used in PCR. Produced via immunoSEQ multiplex PCR; TCRdb's table is partial and in-frame only. The sample has approximately 160,000 clones, about 82% seen once. The sample consisted of PBMCs. These receptors all come from a female donor in good health and CMV-seronegative.

The chain joins TRBV4-3 to TRBJ2-3; D is undetermined. V lost 1 base to trimming and J lost 3 bases, with 8 bases between them. This CDR3 is 14 amino acids long. The germline V gene encodes CDR1 LGHNA and CDR2 YSLEER. CDR3 in amino acids: CASSQGRATDTQYF. DNA for the CDR3: TGCGCCAGCAGCCAAGGTCGAGCGACAGATACGCAGTATTTT.

This chain joins TRBV30 and TRBJ1-1; possible D gene TRBD1, 5 bases. With 1 base removed from V and 1 base from J, the gap between germline ends came to 10 bases. Germline CDR1 and CDR2: GTSNPN and SVGIG (reference sequence). This CDR3 comprises 14 residues. The CDR3 region has the DNA TGTGCCTGGAGTGGGGGGGAAAGGAACACTGAAGCTTTCTTT. Translation gives CAWSGGERNTEAFF.

The gene calls are TRBV4-2 and TRBJ2-5, with D possibly being TRBD2 (5 bases). The germline V gene encodes CDR1 LGHNA and CDR2 YNFKEQ. Trimming left V 0 bases short and J 5 bases short, with 19 bases between. This CDR3 contains 17 residues. The CDR3 sequence is CASSQDLLGLRAETQYF. CDR3 sequence (DNA): TGTGCCAGCAGCCAAGATCTGCTAGGGCTGAGGGCCGAGACCCAGTACTTC.

For this clone: At one boundary the junction diverges from the germline segment, which might be a read error. The V and J genes are TRBV29-1 and TRBJ2-4, with 9 bases matching TRBD1. The CDR3 has 16 amino acids. The germline V gene encodes CDR1 SQVTM and CDR2 ANQGSEA. The CDR3 loop is CSVLEGTGRIMNSQYF. The CDR3 nucleotides read TGCAGCGTCCTTGAAGGGACAGGGAGAATAATGAACAGTCAGTACTTC.

The J gene is TRBJ2-7, the V gene TRBV7-9; D not resolved. This CDR3 contains 12 residues. The germline CDR1 and CDR2 sequences are SEHNR and FQNEAQ (reference sequence). The V and J ends lost 5 bases and 7 bases respectively, with 12 bases between them. The CDR3 DNA follows: TGTGCCAGCAGCCCTAATGGTCTTGAGCAGTACTTC. This codes for CASSPNGLEQYF. The whole variable domain, filled in from reference TRBV7-9 and TRBJ2-7, reads DTGVSQNPRHKITKRGQNVTFRCDPISEHNRLYWYRQTLGQGPEFLTYFQNEAQLEKSRLLSDRFSAERPKGSFSTLEIQRTEQGDSAMYLCASSPNGLEQYFGPGTRLTVT.

The J gene is TRBJ2-5, the V gene TRBV4-2, with 8 bases matching TRBD1. The V segment lost 6 bases and the J segment 1 base; nucleotides outside the gene matches: 4. CDR1 and CDR2 (germline): LGHNA, YNFKEQ. CDR3 length: 14 amino acids. The DNA of the CDR3 is TGTGCCAGCAGTTTCGGACAGGGCCAAGAGACCCAGTACTTC. This sequence encodes CASSFGQGQETQYF.

This sequence joins TRBV5-1 and TRBJ2-7, with 9 bases identical to TRBD1. This CDR3 has 13 amino acids. The V segment lost 5 bases and the J segment 4 bases; nucleotides outside the gene matches: 4. The germline V gene encodes CDR1 SGHRS and CDR2 YFSETQ. CDR3: CASRRDREYEQYF. The CDR3 DNA follows: TGCGCCAGCAGACGGGACAGGGAGTACGAGCAGTACTTC.

The J gene is TRBJ2-2, the V gene TRBV5-1; the D gene is possibly TRBD2 (5 bases). Germline CDR1 SGHRS, CDR2 YFSETQ. V was shortened by 6 bases and J by 0 bases, with 9 bases between the two germline ends. This CDR3 is built from 14 residues. The CDR3 reads CASKLEANTGELFF. CDR3 nucleotide sequence: TGCGCCAGCAAACTAGAAGCGAACACCGGGGAGCTGTTTTTT.

J is TRBJ2-2 and V is TRBV7-6, with TRBD2 identical over 13 bases. V gave up 4 bases and J gave up 7 bases; unmatched junction bases: 12. The germline V gene has CDR1 SGHVS and CDR2 FNYEAQ. This CDR3 is 18 amino acids long. CDR3 sequence (DNA): TGTGCCAGCAGCTCCGGACTAGCGGGAGATAATGGTGTCGGGGAGCTGTTTTTT. Translated, it gives CASSSGLAGDNGVGELFF. Looking up the rest from reference TRBV7-6 and TRBJ2-2 gives the full variable domain: GAGVSQSPRYKVTKRGQDVALRCDPISGHVSLYWYRQALGQGPEFLTYFNYEAQQDKSGLPNDRFSAERPEGSISTLTIQRTEQRDSAMYRCASSSGLAGDNGVGELFFGEGSRLTVL.

J is TRBJ2-3 and V is TRBV9; TRBD2 matches at 8 bases. V shed 2 bases and J 2 bases; nucleotides not matched to a gene: 4. Per the germline V gene, CDR1 is SGDLS and CDR2 is YYNGEE. The CDR3 is 15 residues long. CDR3 region: CASSVTGGFTDTQYF. In DNA, the CDR3 is TGTGCCAGCAGCGTGACGGGGGGGTTCACAGATACGCAGTATTTT.

This chain joins TRBV9 and TRBJ2-6; no firm D call. The V end was cut by 0 bases, the J end by 4 bases, with 17 bases between. The CDR3 extends over 18 amino acids. CDR1 is SGDLS and CDR2 is YYNGEE in the germline V gene. CDR3 nucleotides: TGTGCCAGCAGCGTAGAACAGACGGTTCTAAGCGGGGCCAACGTCCTGACTTTC. Protein sequence: CASSVEQTVLSGANVLTF.

The chain couples TRBV18 to TRBJ1-1; D is perhaps TRBD1 (5 bases). The germline gives CDR1 KGHSH, CDR2 LQKENI. This CDR3 is 13 amino acids long. V was cut by 6 bases and J by 1 base, with 9 bases left in between. The CDR3 region has the DNA TGTGCCAGCTCTCAAGACAGGAACACTGAAGCTTTCTTT. Translating gives CASSQDRNTEAFF.

The J gene is TRBJ1-2, the V gene TRBV18, with 7 bases identical to TRBD1. Germline-derived CDR1 and CDR2 are KGHSH and LQKENI. The CDR3 totals 14 residues. Unmatched junction bases numbered 8, after V lost 2 bases and J lost 8 bases. The CDR3 is CASSPGTAAWGYTF. CDR3 nucleotides: TGTGCCAGCTCACCAGGGACAGCCGCTTGGGGCTACACCTTC.

This clone was seen a handful of times. V and J are TRBV7-2 and TRBJ1-2, with TRBD1 matching 8 bases. The CDR3 totals 14 residues. Germline CDR1 and CDR2: SGHTA and FQGNSA. V lost 4 bases and J lost 2; bases outside the gene matches: 3. The CDR3: CASSSRGQNYGYTF. The DNA of the CDR3 is TGTGCCAGCAGCTCCAGGGGGCAGAACTATGGCTACACCTTC.

The chain employs TRBV30 and TRBJ1-1; 8 bases are shared with TRBD1. After removal of 4 bases from V and 6 bases from J, the junction contained 10 bases not matched to a gene. The CDR3 contains 14 residues. Per germline, CDR1 GTSNPN and CDR2 SVGIG (reference sequence). The CDR3 sequence is CAWMYLGQAPEAFF. In DNA form, the CDR3 reads TGTGCCTGGATGTACTTGGGACAGGCACCTGAAGCTTTCTTT.

The J gene is TRBJ2-7, the V gene TRBV15, with 9 bases matching TRBD2. V lost 3 bases to trimming and J lost 1 base; unmatched junction nucleotides: 4. Germline V gives CDR1 LNHNV, CDR2 YYDKDF (reference sequence). The CDR3 length is 15 residues. CDR3 in DNA: TGTGCCACCAGCAGGGAGACTAGCGGTTCCTACGAGCAGTACTTC. It is translated as CATSRETSGSYEQYF.

The chain is built from TRBV6-1 and TRBJ2-7; D perhaps matches TRBD2 (5 bases). Trimming cost V 1 base and J 3 bases, with 13 bases left between them. This CDR3 comprises 15 residues. CDR1 MNHNS and CDR2 SASEGT come from the germline V gene. The chain's CDR3 is CASSEDGNGIYEQYF. The CDR3, as DNA: TGTGCCAGCAGTGAAGATGGAAACGGGATCTACGAGCAGTACTTC.

V gene TRBV5-4 combines with J gene TRBJ1-6; no clear D. The germline gives CDR1 SGHNT, CDR2 YYREEE (reference sequence). This CDR3 region has 16 residues. V was shortened by 5 bases and J by 0 bases, with 12 bases between the two germline ends. This chain's CDR3 is CASRPDTSSYNSPLHF. As DNA, the CDR3 is TGTGCCAGCAGACCTGACACGAGCTCCTATAATTCACCCCTCCACTTT.

The table lists this clone with a few counts. The chain is built from TRBV4-3 and TRBJ1-2; weak D call: TRBD1 (5 bases). The CDR3 is made up of 15 amino acids. With 0 bases removed from V and 8 bases from J, the gap between germline ends came to 16 bases. Germline assignment: CDR1 LGHNA and CDR2 YSLEER. The CDR3 is CASSQEGNRPEGYTF. For the CDR3, the DNA is TGCGCCAGCAGCCAAGAAGGGAACAGGCCGGAGGGCTACACCTTC.

The chain is built from TRBV6-5 and TRBJ1-2; weak D call: TRBD1 (5 bases). CDR3 length: 12 amino acids. Trimming removed 9 bases at V and 7 bases at J, with 15 bases between. Looked up from germline, CDR1 is MNHEY and CDR2 is SVGAGI. The CDR3 region is CARWSGERGYTF. The CDR3 coding sequence is TGTGCCAGATGGTCGGGGGAACGTGGCTACACCTTC.

V gene TRBV5-4 combines with J gene TRBJ1-5; TRBD1 might be the D (5 bases). The CDR3 extends over 15 amino acids. V lost 4 bases and J 2 bases, leaving 13 bases between the germline ends. CDR1 SGHNT and CDR2 YYREEE come from the germline V gene (reference sequence). In DNA form, the CDR3 reads TGTGCCAGCAGCATGTCAGGGCAGCGCAATCAGCCCCAGCATTTT. Translated: CASSMSGQRNQPQHF.

The chain is built from TRBV7-7 and TRBJ2-5; 8 nucleotides align to TRBD1. The J segment lost 5 bases and the V segment lost 5 bases, leaving 10 bases of the junction unmatched. The CDR3 loop spans 15 amino acids. The germline gives CDR1 SSHAT, CDR2 FNYEAQ (reference sequence). For the CDR3, the DNA is TGTGCCAGCAGCCCCAACTCAGGGGGCGGCGAGACCCAGTACTTC. It codes for CASSPNSGGGETQYF.

The V and J genes are TRBV10-3 and TRBJ1-4; 9 nucleotides line up with TRBD1. V shed 6 bases and J 7 bases; nucleotides not matched to a gene: 6. Per the germline V gene, CDR1 is ENHRY and CDR2 is SYGVKD. The CDR3 runs 14 residues. This CDR3 is CAIRGDRVSEKLFF. DNA of the CDR3: TGTGCCATCAGAGGGGACAGGGTCTCTGAAAAACTGTTTTTT.

This sequence joins TRBV29-1 and TRBJ2-6; D possibly corresponds to TRBD2 (5 bases). Trimming left V 8 bases short and J 2 bases short, with 22 bases between. The CDR3 covers 17 residues. Looked up from germline, CDR1 is SQVTM and CDR2 is ANQGSEA. CDR3 sequence: CSPQVTDYTTGANVLTF. The CDR3 DNA reads TGCAGCCCCCAGGTAACAGACTATACAACTGGGGCCAACGTCCTGACTTTC.

The chain links TRBV19 to TRBJ2-5; TRBD1 matches at 8 bases. The CDR3 length is 14 residues. Germline-derived CDR1 and CDR2 are LNHDA and SQIVND (reference sequence). Trimming at V came to 3 bases and at J to 5 bases, leaving 5 bases not matched to a gene. Written as DNA, the CDR3 is TGTGCCAGTAGTATGGGCAGGGGGCACGAGACCCAGTACTTC. Its protein product is CASSMGRGHETQYF.

The chain links TRBV21-1 to TRBJ1-5; the listed D gene, TRBD1, was not tested against the DNA. TRBV21-1 is flagged as a pseudogene. This CDR3 has 18 amino acids. CDR3 sequence: CASSRSCSRTGHNQPQHF. The CDR3 DNA follows: TGTGCCAGCAGCAGGAGCTGTAGTCGGACAGGTCACAATCAGCCCCAGCATTTT.